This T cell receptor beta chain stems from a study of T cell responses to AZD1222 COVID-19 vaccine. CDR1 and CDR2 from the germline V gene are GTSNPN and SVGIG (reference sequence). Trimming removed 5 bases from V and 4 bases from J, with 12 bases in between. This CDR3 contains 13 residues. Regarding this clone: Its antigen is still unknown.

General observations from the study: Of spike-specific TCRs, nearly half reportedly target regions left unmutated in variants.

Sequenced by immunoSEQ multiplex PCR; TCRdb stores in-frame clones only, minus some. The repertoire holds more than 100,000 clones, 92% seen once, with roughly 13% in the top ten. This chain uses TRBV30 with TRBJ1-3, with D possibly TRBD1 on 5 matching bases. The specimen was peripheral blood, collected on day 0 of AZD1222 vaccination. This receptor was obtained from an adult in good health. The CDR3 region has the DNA TGTGCCTGGTCAACCAGGGCCGGAAACACCATATATTTT. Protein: CAWSTRAGNTIYF.